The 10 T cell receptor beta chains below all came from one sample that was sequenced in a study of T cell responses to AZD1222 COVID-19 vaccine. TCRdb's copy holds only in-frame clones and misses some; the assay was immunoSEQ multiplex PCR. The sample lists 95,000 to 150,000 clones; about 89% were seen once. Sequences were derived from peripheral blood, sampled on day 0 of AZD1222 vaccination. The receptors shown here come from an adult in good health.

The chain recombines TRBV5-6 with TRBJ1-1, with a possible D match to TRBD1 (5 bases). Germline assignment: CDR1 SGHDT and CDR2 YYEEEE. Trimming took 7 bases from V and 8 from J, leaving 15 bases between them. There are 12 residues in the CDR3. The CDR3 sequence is CASAGLGVEAFF. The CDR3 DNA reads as TGTGCCAGCGCTGGGTTGGGGGTCGAAGCTTTCTTT.

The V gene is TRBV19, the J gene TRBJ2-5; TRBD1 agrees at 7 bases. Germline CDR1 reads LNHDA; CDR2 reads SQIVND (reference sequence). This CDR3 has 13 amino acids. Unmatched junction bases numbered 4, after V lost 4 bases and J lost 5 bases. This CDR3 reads CASSTDREETQYF. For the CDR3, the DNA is TGTGCCAGTAGTACAGACAGGGAGGAGACCCAGTACTTC.

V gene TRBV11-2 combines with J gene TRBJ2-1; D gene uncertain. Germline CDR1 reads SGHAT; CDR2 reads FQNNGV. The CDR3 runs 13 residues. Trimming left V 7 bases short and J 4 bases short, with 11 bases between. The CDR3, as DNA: TGTGCCAGCAAGGGCCAGGTGTACAATGAGCAGTTCTTC. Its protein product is CASKGQVYNEQFF.

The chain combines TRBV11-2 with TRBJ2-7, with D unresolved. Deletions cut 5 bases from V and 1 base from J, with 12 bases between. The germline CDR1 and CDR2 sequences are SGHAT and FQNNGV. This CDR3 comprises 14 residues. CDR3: CASSPRWSSYEQYF. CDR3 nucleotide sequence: TGTGCCAGCAGCCCCAGGTGGTCATCCTACGAGCAGTACTTC. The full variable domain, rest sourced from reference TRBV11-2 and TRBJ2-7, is EAGVAQSPRYKIIEKRQSVAFWCNPISGHATLYWYQQILGQGPKLLIQFQNNGVVDDSQLPKDRFSAERLKGVDSTLKIQPAKLEDSAVYLCASSPRWSSYEQYFGPGTRLTVT.

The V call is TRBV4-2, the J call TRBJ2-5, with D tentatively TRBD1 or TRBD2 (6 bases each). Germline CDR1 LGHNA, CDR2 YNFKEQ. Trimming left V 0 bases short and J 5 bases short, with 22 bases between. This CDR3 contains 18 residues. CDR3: CASSQEGPGQGTGETQYF. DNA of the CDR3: TGTGCCAGCAGCCAAGAGGGGCCCGGGCAGGGGACTGGGGAGACCCAGTACTTC.

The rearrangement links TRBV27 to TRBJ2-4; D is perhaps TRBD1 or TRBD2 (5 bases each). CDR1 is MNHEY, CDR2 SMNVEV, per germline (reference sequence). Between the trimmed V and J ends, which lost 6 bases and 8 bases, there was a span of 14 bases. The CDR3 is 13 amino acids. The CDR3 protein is CASRSTRGDIQYF. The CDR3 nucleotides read TGTGCCAGCAGATCGACAAGAGGGGACATTCAGTACTTC.

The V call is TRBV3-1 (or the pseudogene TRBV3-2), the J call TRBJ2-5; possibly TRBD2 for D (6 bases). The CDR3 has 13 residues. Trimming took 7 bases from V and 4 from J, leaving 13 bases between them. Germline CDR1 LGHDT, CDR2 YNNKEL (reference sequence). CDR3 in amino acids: CASTRGPGETQYF. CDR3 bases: TGTGCCAGCACGCGGGGTCCGGGAGAGACCCAGTACTTC.

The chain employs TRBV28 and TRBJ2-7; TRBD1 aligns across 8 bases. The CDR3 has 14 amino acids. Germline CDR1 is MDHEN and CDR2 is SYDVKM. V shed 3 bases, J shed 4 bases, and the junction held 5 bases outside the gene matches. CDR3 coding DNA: TGTGCCAGCAGTTTGCGGACAGGGAGGTACGAGCAGTACTTC. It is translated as CASSLRTGRYEQYF.

CDR3 nucleotide sequence: TGTGCCTTTTCGGGGGTGGGGAGACCTGAAGCTTTCTTT. Protein product: CAFSGVGRPEAFF. V usage is TRBV7-2 and J usage is TRBJ1-1; weak D call: TRBD1 (5 bases). Germline values: CDR1 SGHTA, CDR2 FQGNSA. This CDR3 comprises 13 residues. Trimming shortened V by 11 bases and J by 6 bases, and 19 bases separated the two germline ends.

The CDR3 DNA sequence: TGTGCCAGCAGCGCTACAGGGGAGTTGGGATACGAGCAGTACTTC. Its protein is CASSATGELGYEQYF. The rearrangement joins TRBV9 to TRBJ2-7; 7 bases are shared with TRBD1. Trimming took 3 bases from V and 4 from J; bases not matched to a gene: 10. The CDR3 is 15 amino acids. Per germline, CDR1 SGDLS and CDR2 YYNGEE.